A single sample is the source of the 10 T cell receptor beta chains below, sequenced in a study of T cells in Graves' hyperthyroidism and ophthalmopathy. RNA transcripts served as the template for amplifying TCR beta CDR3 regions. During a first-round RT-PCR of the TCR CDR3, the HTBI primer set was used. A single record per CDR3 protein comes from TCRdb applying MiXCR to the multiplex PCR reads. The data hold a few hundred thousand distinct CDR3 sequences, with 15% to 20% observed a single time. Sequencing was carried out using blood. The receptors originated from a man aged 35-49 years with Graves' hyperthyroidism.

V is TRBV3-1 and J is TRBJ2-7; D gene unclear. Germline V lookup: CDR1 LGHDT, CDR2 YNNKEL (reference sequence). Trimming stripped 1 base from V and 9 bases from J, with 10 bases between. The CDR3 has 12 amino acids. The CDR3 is CASSQGSDPQYF. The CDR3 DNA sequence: TGTGCCAGCAGCCAAGGAAGCGACCCGCAGTACTTC.

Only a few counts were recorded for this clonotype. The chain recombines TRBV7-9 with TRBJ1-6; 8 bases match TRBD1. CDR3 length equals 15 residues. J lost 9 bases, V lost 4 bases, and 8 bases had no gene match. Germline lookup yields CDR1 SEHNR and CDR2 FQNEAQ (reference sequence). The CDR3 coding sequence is TGTGCCAGCAGCTCCTCAGGGGGCTCAGGTTCACCCCTCCACTTT. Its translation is CASSSSGGSGSPLHF.

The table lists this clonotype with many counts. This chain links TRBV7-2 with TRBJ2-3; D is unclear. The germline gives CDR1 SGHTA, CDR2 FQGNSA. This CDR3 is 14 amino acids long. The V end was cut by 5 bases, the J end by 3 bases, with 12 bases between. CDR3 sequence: CASSDRSATDTQYF. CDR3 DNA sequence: TGTGCCAGCAGCGACCGCTCGGCGACAGATACGCAGTATTTT.

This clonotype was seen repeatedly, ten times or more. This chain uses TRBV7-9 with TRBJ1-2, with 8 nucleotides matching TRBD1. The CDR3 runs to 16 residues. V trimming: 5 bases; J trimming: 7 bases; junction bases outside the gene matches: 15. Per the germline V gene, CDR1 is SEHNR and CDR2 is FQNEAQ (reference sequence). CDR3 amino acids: CASSTWTGTVSPGYTF. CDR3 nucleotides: TGTGCCAGCAGCACTTGGACAGGGACGGTATCGCCTGGCTACACCTTC.

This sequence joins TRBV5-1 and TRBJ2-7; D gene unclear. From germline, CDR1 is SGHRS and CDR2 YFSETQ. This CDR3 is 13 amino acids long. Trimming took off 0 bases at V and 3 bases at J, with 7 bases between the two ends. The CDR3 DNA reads TGCGCCAGCAGCTTGGGCGCAAGCTACGAGCAGTACTTC. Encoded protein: CASSLGASYEQYF.

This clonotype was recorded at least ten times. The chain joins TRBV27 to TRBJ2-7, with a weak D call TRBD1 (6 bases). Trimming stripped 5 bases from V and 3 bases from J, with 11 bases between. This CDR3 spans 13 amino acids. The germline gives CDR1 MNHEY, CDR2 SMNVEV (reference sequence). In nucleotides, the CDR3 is TGTGCCAGCAGTCCCGGACAGTTCTACGAGCAGTACTTC. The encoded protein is CASSPGQFYEQYF.

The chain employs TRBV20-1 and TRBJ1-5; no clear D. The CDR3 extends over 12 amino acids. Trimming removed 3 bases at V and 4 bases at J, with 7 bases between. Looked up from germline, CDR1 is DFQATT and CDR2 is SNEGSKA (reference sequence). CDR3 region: CSASYSNQPQHF. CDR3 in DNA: TGCAGTGCTAGTTACAGTAATCAGCCCCAGCATTTT.

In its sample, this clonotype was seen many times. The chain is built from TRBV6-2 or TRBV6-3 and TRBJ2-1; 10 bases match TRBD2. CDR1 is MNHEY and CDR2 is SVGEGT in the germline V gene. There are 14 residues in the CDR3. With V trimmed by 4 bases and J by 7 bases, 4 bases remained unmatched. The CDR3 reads CASSWTSGLNEQFF. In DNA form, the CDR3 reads TGTGCCAGCAGTTGGACTAGCGGCTTAAATGAGCAGTTCTTC.

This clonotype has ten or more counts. CDR3 sequence (DNA): TGTGCCAGCAGCTTAGGCGCCAGCAATTCACCCCTCCACTTT. Protein: CASSLGASNSPLHF. This chain connects TRBV7-2 to TRBJ1-6; D is undetermined. The CDR3 extends over 14 amino acids. Trimming took off 1 base at V and 7 bases at J, with 8 bases between the two ends. CDR1 is SGHTA and CDR2 is FQGNSA in the germline V gene.

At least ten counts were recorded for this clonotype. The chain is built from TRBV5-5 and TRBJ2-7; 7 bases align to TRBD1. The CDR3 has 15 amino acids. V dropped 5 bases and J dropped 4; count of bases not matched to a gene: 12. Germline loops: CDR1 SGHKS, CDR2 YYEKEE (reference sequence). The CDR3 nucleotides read TGTGCCAGCAGTCAATTGGAGACAGGGACGTACGAGCAGTACTTC. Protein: CASSQLETGTYEQYF.